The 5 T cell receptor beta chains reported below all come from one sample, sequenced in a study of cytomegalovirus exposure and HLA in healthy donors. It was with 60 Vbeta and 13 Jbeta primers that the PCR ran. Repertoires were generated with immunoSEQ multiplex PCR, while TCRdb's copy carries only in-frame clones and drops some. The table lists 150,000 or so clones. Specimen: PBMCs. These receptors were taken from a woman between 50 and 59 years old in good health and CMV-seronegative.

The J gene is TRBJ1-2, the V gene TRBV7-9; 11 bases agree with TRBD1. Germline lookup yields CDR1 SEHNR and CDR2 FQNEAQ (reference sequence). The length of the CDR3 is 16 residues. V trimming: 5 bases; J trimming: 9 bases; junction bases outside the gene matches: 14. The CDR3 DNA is TGTGCCAGCAGCCGGACAGGGGGCGCAGGAACGTATAGCTACACCTTC. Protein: CASSRTGGAGTYSYTF.

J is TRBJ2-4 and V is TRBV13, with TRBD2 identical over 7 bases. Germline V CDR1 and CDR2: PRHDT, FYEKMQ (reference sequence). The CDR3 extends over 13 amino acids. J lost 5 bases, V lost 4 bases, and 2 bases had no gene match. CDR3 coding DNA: TGTGCCAGCAGCTCAGGACTAGAAAACATTCAGTACTTC. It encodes CASSSGLENIQYF.

CDR3 nucleotides: TGTGCCAGCAGCCAAGTCTTGTCGGGGGGCAATGAGCAGTTCTTC. Encoded protein: CASSQVLSGGNEQFF. The V call is TRBV4-2, the J call TRBJ2-1, with 7 bases fitting TRBD2. The junction had 6 bases not matched to a gene; V was cut back by 1 base and J by 6 bases. The CDR3 is 15 amino acids. Germline V lookup: CDR1 LGHNA, CDR2 YNFKEQ.

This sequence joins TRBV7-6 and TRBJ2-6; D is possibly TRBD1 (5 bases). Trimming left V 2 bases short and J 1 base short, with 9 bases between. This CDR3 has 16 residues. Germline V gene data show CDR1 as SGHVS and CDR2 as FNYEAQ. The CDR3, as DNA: TGTGCCAGCAGCTTACAGGGTTTGTCTGGGGCCAACGTCCTGACTTTC. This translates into CASSLQGLSGANVLTF. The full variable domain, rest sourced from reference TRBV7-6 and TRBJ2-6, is GAGVSQSPRYKVTKRGQDVALRCDPISGHVSLYWYRQALGQGPEFLTYFNYEAQQDKSGLPNDRFSAERPEGSISTLTIQRTEQRDSAMYRCASSLQGLSGANVLTFGAGSRLTVL.

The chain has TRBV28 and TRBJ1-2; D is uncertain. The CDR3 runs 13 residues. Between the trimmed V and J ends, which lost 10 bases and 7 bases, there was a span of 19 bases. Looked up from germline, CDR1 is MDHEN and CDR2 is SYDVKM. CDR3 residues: CATNLPPLLGYTF. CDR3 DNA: TGTGCCACCAATCTACCCCCTCTCCTTGGCTACACCTTC.